These 13 T cell receptor beta chains were sequenced from one sample in a study of cytomegalovirus exposure and HLA in healthy donors. Some clones are missing from TCRdb's copy, which holds only in-frame ones; the method was immunoSEQ multiplex PCR. The sample shows 170,000 or so clones, approximately 84% of them seen only once. The sample was PBMCs. These TCRs come from a woman between 18 and 29 years old in good health and CMV-seropositive.

This sequence joins TRBV7-9 and TRBJ2-7; 12 bases agree with TRBD1. Germline CDR1 and CDR2: SEHNR and FQNEAQ (reference sequence). The CDR3 loop spans 14 amino acids. Trimming cost V 4 bases and J 6 bases; bases outside gene matches: 4. The CDR3 nucleotides read TGTGCCAGCAGCTGGGGACAGGGGGCGGGCGAGCAGTACTTC. Protein sequence: CASSWGQGAGEQYF.

The rearrangement uses TRBV7-6 and TRBJ1-4; tentatively, D is TRBD1 (5 bases). The CDR3 has 13 amino acids. In germline, CDR1 is SGHVS, CDR2 FNYEAQ. Trimming took off 5 bases at V and 7 bases at J, with 11 bases between the two ends. The CDR3 DNA reads as TGTGCCAGCAGCCCCAGGGAGGGTGAAAAACTGTTTTTT. Residues: CASSPREGEKLFF.

This clone was detected once. This chain uses TRBV5-5 with TRBJ2-2, with a tentative D call TRBD1 (6 bases). V lost 4 bases, J lost 0 bases, and 7 bases lay in between. The CDR3 length is 14 residues. Germline V CDR1 and CDR2: SGHKS, YYEKEE (reference sequence). DNA of the CDR3: TGTGCCAGCAGCGGACAGACGAACACCGGGGAGCTGTTTTTT. Residues: CASSGQTNTGELFF. The whole variable domain, remainder taken from reference TRBV5-5 and TRBJ2-2, is DAGVTQSPTHLIKTRGQQVTLRCSPISGHKSVSWYQQVLGQGPQFIFQYYEKEERGRGNFPDRFSARQFPNYSSELNVNALLLGDSALYLCASSGQTNTGELFFGEGSRLTVL.

The genes are TRBV11-3 and TRBJ2-2; 7 nucleotides line up with TRBD2. Germline V gene lookup returns CDR1 SGHNT and CDR2 YENEEA. The V segment lost 5 bases and the J segment 6 bases; nucleotides outside the gene matches: 9. The length of the CDR3 is 15 residues. The CDR3 sequence: CASSPKRGAAGELFF. The CDR3 nucleotides are TGTGCCAGCAGCCCGAAGCGGGGTGCTGCCGGGGAGCTGTTTTTT.

This clone was seen ten or more times. The genes are TRBV4-3 and TRBJ2-1; tentatively, D is TRBD2 (5 bases). Trimming took 0 bases from V and 8 from J, leaving 8 bases between them. Germline V gene lookup returns CDR1 LGHNA and CDR2 YSLEER. This CDR3 is built from 13 residues. The CDR3 DNA reads as TGCGCCAGCAGCCAAGAGAGGGTCTATGAGCAGTTCTTC. Protein: CASSQERVYEQFF.

This sequence joins TRBV10-2 and TRBJ1-5, with D possibly TRBD1 on 6 matching bases. The V and J ends lost 7 bases and 0 bases respectively, with 16 bases between them. Germline V gene sequence: CDR1 WSHSY, CDR2 SAAADI. This CDR3 contains 16 residues. CDR3 nucleotide sequence: TGCGCCAGCAAGAAGGGGGTAAGCGATAGCAATCAGCCCCAGCATTTT. Residues: CASKKGVSDSNQPQHF.

This chain uses TRBV5-1 with TRBJ2-1; D may be TRBD1 (6 bases). CDR3 length: 14 residues. Trimming shortened V by 0 bases and J by 11 bases, and 15 bases separated the two germline ends. Germline-derived CDR1 and CDR2 are SGHRS and YFSETQ. CDR3 DNA sequence: TGCGCCAGCAGCTTGGCCGTTTCAGGGACAAAGCAGTTCTTC. Amino acids: CASSLAVSGTKQFF.

The chain links TRBV4-2 to TRBJ2-3; TRBD2 agrees at 12 bases. The V gene's germline CDR1 is LGHNA and CDR2 YNFKEQ. CDR3 length equals 17 residues. The trim removed 4 bases at V and 0 bases at J, leaving 5 bases unmatched. CDR3 nucleotides: TGTGCCAGCAGCCTACGGACTAGCGGGACTAGCACAGATACGCAGTATTTT. This translates into CASSLRTSGTSTDTQYF.

This clone was observed a few times. This same CDR3 is encoded by further DNA sequences in the sample. The chain employs TRBV4-2 and TRBJ2-2; 9 bases match TRBD2. There are 16 residues in the CDR3. Trimming at V came to 0 bases and at J to 3 bases, leaving 2 bases not matched to a gene. Germline loops: CDR1 LGHNA, CDR2 YNFKEQ. CDR3 nucleotides: TGTGCCAGCAGCCAAGATAGCGGGGGATACACCGGGGAGCTGTTTTTT. It codes for CASSQDSGGYTGELFF.

The J gene is TRBJ2-7, the V gene TRBV7-2; 8 nucleotides match TRBD1. CDR1 is SGHTA, CDR2 FQGNSA, per germline. The V gene end was trimmed by 4 bases and the J gene end by 3 bases; junction bases not matched to a gene: 8. The CDR3 has 15 residues. CDR3 region: CASSWTGQGNYEQYF. In DNA form, the CDR3 reads TGTGCCAGCAGCTGGACCGGACAGGGAAACTACGAGCAGTACTTC.

The chain recombines TRBV5-6 with TRBJ2-7, with D maybe TRBD2 (6 bases). Per the germline V gene, CDR1 is SGHDT and CDR2 is YYEEEE. V was pared by 4 bases and J by 5 bases, with 13 bases between. The CDR3 has 13 residues. CDR3 DNA sequence: TGTGCCAGCAGCCCGGGGACTCTCGACGAGCAGTACTTC. It specifies CASSPGTLDEQYF.

The V gene is TRBV4-1, the J gene TRBJ2-5, with TRBD2 matching 8 bases. CDR1 MGHRA and CDR2 YSYEKL come from the germline V gene. J lost 5 bases, V lost 1 base, and 15 bases had no gene match. This CDR3 spans 18 amino acids. The CDR3 is CASSQVTGKRGTFETQYF. The CDR3 nucleotides are TGCGCCAGCAGCCAAGTCACTGGCAAGCGGGGGACCTTTGAGACCCAGTACTTC.

The V and J genes are TRBV6-1 and TRBJ2-3; D may be TRBD1 (5 bases). The germline CDR1 and CDR2 sequences are MNHNS and SASEGT. This CDR3 has 15 amino acids. Trimming removed 10 bases at V and 0 bases at J, with 17 bases between. This CDR3 reads CATLSTGASTDTQYF. The CDR3 nucleotides read TGTGCCACCCTCTCAACAGGAGCTAGCACAGATACGCAGTATTTT.